A selection of T cell receptor beta chains follows, all from one sample in a study of PD-1 blockade in mismatch repair-deficient tumors. Assay: immunoSEQ multiplex PCR; the TCRdb copy retains only in-frame clones and omits some. The data show under 150,000 clones, with about nine tenths seen just once and 10% to 15% held by the top ten. Specimen: peripheral blood, collected approximately 72 weeks after starting pembrolizumab. Source of these receptors: an adult with mismatch repair-deficient cancer. Each CDR3 is given with its conserved first and last residue. D genes are given only for firm matches. The listing skips clone size in some rows; elsewhere it reads once, few, many or a size class.

D gene	V gene	J gene	clone size	CDR3 protein	CDR3 DNA
-	TRBV29-1	TRBJ2-1	-	CSVEERRGRYNEQFF	TGCAGCGTTGAAGAAAGGAGGGGGCGATACAATGAGCAGTTCTTC
-	TRBV5-1	TRBJ2-2	-	CASSLTPGTGELFF	TGCGCCAGCAGCCTAACCCCGGGCACCGGGGAGCTGTTTTTT
-	TRBV30	TRBJ2-6	once	CAWSEGAGANVLTF	TGTGCCTGGAGTGAAGGGGCTGGGGCCAACGTCCTGACTTTC
-	TRBV6-6	TRBJ2-2	-	CASSYNTGELFF	TGTGCCAGCAGTTATAACACCGGGGAGCTGTTTTTT
TRBD2	TRBV29-1	TRBJ2-1	-	CSVAGTSAYNEQFF	TGCAGCGTAGCCGGGACTAGCGCTTACAATGAGCAGTTCTTC
-	TRBV30	TRBJ1-2	-	CAWDGGYYGYTF	TGTGCCTGGGACGGAGGTTATTATGGCTACACCTTC
-	TRBV19	TRBJ2-4	-	CASSLVWGLQYF	TGTGCCAGTAGCCTGGTGTGGGGTCTTCAGTACTTC
-	TRBV6-5	TRBJ1-1	-	CASVGTEAFF	TGTGCCAGCGTCGGGACTGAAGCTTTCTTT
-	TRBV19	TRBJ2-6	-	CASSNLVTNVLTF	TGTGCCAGTAGTAATCTGGTGACCAACGTCCTGACTTTC
TRBD1	TRBV5-1	TRBJ2-5	-	CASSLGTGVVETQYF	TGCGCCAGCAGCTTGGGGACAGGGGTCGTGGAGACCCAGTACTTC
-	TRBV27	TRBJ1-2	-	CASSLFGQGAGYTF	TGTGCCAGCAGTTTATTCGGGCAGGGCGCTGGCTACACCTTC
TRBD2	TRBV18	TRBJ2-1	-	CASSPPTSGRSNNEQFF	TGTGCCAGCTCACCCCCCACTAGCGGGAGATCGAACAATGAGCAGTTCTTC
TRBD1	TRBV29-1	TRBJ2-3	-	CSVDQLDRVSDTQYF	TGCAGCGTTGACCAACTAGACAGGGTGTCCGATACGCAGTATTTT
TRBD1	TRBV27	TRBJ1-4	-	CASSTTGGTNEKLFF	TGTGCCAGCAGTACAACAGGGGGGACTAATGAAAAACTGTTTTTT
-	TRBV6-6	TRBJ2-7	-	CASSYEFEYEQYF	TGTGCCAGCAGTTACGAATTTGAATACGAGCAGTACTTC
TRBD2	TRBV7-8	TRBJ2-7	-	CASSLGGTSSPSYEQYF	TGTGCCAGCAGCTTAGGTGGGACTAGTAGTCCCTCCTACGAGCAGTACTTC
TRBD1	TRBV11-2	TRBJ2-7	-	CASSDVRDRHYEQYF	TGTGCCAGCAGCGACGTACGGGACAGACACTACGAGCAGTACTTC
-	TRBV5-4	TRBJ2-5	-	CASSSQGSETQYF	TGTGCCAGCAGCTCCCAGGGGAGCGAGACCCAGTACTTC
-	TRBV11-2	TRBJ2-1	-	CASSSSPGNEQFF	TGTGCCAGCAGCTCCTCCCCGGGTAATGAGCAGTTCTTC
TRBD1	TRBV5-1	TRBJ2-1	-	CASSAPGQGDNEQFF	TGCGCCAGCAGCGCGCCGGGACAGGGCGACAATGAGCAGTTCTTC
-	TRBV27	TRBJ2-5	-	CASRGRGQETQYF	TGTGCCAGCCGGGGACGGGGTCAGGAGACCCAGTACTTC
-	TRBV4-3	TRBJ2-3	-	CASSQDTLLGVDTQYF	TGCGCCAGCAGCCAAGATACGCTCCTCGGTGTCGATACGCAGTATTTT
-	TRBV10-2	TRBJ2-5	-	CASSYALTGRQETQYF	TGCGCCAGCAGTTACGCGTTGACAGGGAGGCAAGAGACCCAGTACTTC
-	TRBV27	TRBJ1-5	-	CASSWTLRSPQHF	TGTGCCAGCAGTTGGACCCTTCGATCGCCCCAGCATTTT
-	TRBV6-5	TRBJ2-7	-	CASSRGYEQYF	TGTGCCAGCAGTCGGGGGTACGAGCAGTACTTC
-	TRBV10-3	TRBJ2-7	-	CAISESVRDWVGQYF	TGTGCCATCAGTGAGTCGGTAAGGGACTGGGTAGGGCAGTACTTC
-	TRBV12-5	TRBJ2-1	once	CASGVASYNEQFF	TGTGCTAGTGGAGTAGCGTCCTACAATGAGCAGTTCTTC
-	TRBV11-2	TRBJ2-3	-	CASSLEIDTQYF	TGTGCCAGCAGCTTAGAGATAGATACGCAGTATTTT
-	TRBV7-9	TRBJ2-5	-	CASSQTETQYF	TGTGCCAGCAGCCAAACAGAGACCCAGTACTTC
TRBD2	TRBV13	TRBJ2-3	-	CASSLGGASGSTDTQYF	TGTGCCAGCAGCTTAGGCGGCGCTAGCGGGTCCACAGATACGCAGTATTTT
-	TRBV5-1	TRBJ1-6	-	CASSKRTNGLNNSPLHF	TGCGCCAGCAGCAAAAGGACCAATGGCCTCAATAATTCACCCCTCCACTTT
TRBD2	TRBV7-9	TRBJ2-3	once	CASSLPPNGRERTDTQYF	TGTGCCAGCAGCTTACCCCCGAACGGGCGGGAGCGTACAGATACGCAGTATTTT
TRBD1	TRBV4-1	TRBJ2-1	-	CASSHLDRGSYNEQFF	TGCGCCAGCAGCCATCTAGACAGGGGTTCCTACAATGAGCAGTTCTTC
-	TRBV11-2	TRBJ2-5	-	CASSLVVGGTQYF	TGTGCCAGCAGCTTAGTAGTGGGAGGGACCCAGTACTTC
-	TRBV7-8	TRBJ2-2	once	CASSLATRVGTGELFF	TGTGCCAGCAGCTTAGCCACTAGAGTTGGCACCGGGGAGCTGTTTTTT
-	TRBV29-1	TRBJ1-2	-	CSIEGMRQNYGYTF	TGCAGCATTGAAGGTATGCGACAGAACTATGGCTACACCTTC
TRBD1	TRBV11-2	TRBJ2-2	-	CASSSYQGQGFGELFF	TGTGCCAGCAGCTCGTACCAGGGACAGGGATTCGGGGAGCTGTTTTTT
-	TRBV19	TRBJ1-1	-	CASTSLRAINTEAFF	TGTGCCAGTACGTCCTTGAGGGCAATTAACACTGAAGCTTTCTTT
-	TRBV11-2	TRBJ2-1	-	CASSTPLLARGVRNNEQFF	TGTGCCAGCAGCACTCCCCTTTTGGCCAGGGGGGTAAGGAACAATGAGCAGTTCTTC
TRBD1	TRBV5-1	TRBJ1-1	-	CASSWQGESEAFF	TGCGCCAGCAGCTGGCAGGGGGAATCGGAAGCTTTCTTT
TRBD1	TRBV18	TRBJ1-1	-	CASSPRSPEGATEAFF	TGTGCCAGCTCACCACGGTCCCCGGAGGGGGCTACTGAAGCTTTCTTT
-	TRBV29-1	TRBJ1-1	-	CSVEDRGTEAFF	TGCAGCGTTGAAGATCGGGGGACTGAAGCTTTCTTT
-	TRBV28	TRBJ2-7	-	CASTPEASGHSYEQYF	TGTGCCAGCACACCCGAGGCTTCGGGACATAGCTACGAGCAGTACTTC
-	TRBV30	TRBJ2-1	-	CAWRVWGEQFF	TGTGCCTGGAGGGTATGGGGGGAGCAGTTCTTC
-	TRBV11-3	TRBJ2-2	-	CASSTRTHTGELFF	TGTGCCAGCAGCACCCGGACTCATACCGGGGAGCTGTTTTTT
-	TRBV28	TRBJ2-1	-	CASTEFPDGYNEQFF	TGTGCCAGCACCGAATTCCCCGACGGTTACAATGAGCAGTTCTTC
-	TRBV13	TRBJ1-2	once	CASSPFVTGGNGYTF	TGTGCCAGCAGCCCTTTCGTGACCGGGGGCAATGGCTACACCTTC
TRBD1	TRBV27	TRBJ2-1	-	CASSLGTGAYNEQFF	TGTGCCAGCAGTTTAGGGACAGGGGCCTACAATGAGCAGTTCTTC
-	TRBV23-1	TRBJ2-4	-	CAIGGAKNIQYF	TGCGCCATAGGAGGGGCCAAAAACATTCAGTACTTC
TRBD2	TRBV19	TRBJ2-1	-	CASSISLAGVEQFF	TGTGCCAGTAGTATTTCCCTAGCGGGAGTTGAGCAGTTCTTC
-	TRBV29-1	TRBJ2-7	-	CSVGEGEPYEQYF	TGCAGCGTCGGTGAGGGGGAACCCTACGAGCAGTACTTC
TRBD2	TRBV4-2	TRBJ2-1	-	CASSRHSGRSLSEQFF	TGTGCCAGCAGCCGACATAGCGGGAGGAGCCTCAGTGAGCAGTTCTTC
-	TRBV4-1	TRBJ2-7	-	CASSRVGGITSYEQYF	TGCGCCAGCAGCCGGGTAGGCGGGATAACCTCCTACGAGCAGTACTTC
-	TRBV30	TRBJ1-2	-	CAWSFRDGYTF	TGTGCCTGGAGTTTCAGGGATGGCTACACCTTC
-	TRBV15	TRBJ1-1	once	CATSPLLGTEAFF	TGTGCCACCAGCCCCCTATTGGGGACTGAAGCTTTCTTT
TRBD2	TRBV29-1	TRBJ2-5	-	CSVRAGGETQYF	TGCAGCGTCCGAGCGGGAGGGGAGACCCAGTACTTC
TRBD2	TRBV29-1	TRBJ2-7	-	CSVLTSGDYEQYF	TGCAGCGTTCTGACTAGCGGAGACTACGAGCAGTACTTC
TRBD2	TRBV5-4	TRBJ2-3	-	CASSLEREDTQYF	TGTGCCAGCAGCTTGGAGCGGGAAGATACGCAGTATTTT